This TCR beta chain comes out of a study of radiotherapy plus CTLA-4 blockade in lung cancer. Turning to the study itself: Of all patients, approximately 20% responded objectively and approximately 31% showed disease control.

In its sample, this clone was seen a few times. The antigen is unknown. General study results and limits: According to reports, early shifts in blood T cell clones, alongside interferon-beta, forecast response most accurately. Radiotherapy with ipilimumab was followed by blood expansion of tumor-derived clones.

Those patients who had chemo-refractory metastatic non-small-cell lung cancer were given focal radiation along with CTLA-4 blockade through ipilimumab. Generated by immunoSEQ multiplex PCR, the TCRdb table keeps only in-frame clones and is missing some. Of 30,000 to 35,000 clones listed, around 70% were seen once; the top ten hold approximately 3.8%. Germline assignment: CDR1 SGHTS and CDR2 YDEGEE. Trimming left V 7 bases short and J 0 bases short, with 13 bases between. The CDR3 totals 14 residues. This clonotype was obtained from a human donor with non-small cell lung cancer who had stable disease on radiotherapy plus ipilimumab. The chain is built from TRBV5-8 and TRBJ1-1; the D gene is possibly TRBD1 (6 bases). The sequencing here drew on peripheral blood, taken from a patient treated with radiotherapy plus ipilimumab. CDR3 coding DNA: TGTGCCAGCCGCCAGGGGACAATGAACACTGAAGCTTTCTTT. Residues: CASRQGTMNTEAFF.